One and the same sample provided the 4 T cell receptor beta chains below, sequenced in a study of T cell responses to AZD1222 COVID-19 vaccine. Assay: immunoSEQ multiplex PCR; the TCRdb copy retains only in-frame clones and omits some. Of about 110,000 clones in the sample, 87% were seen once. The sample was peripheral blood, taken on day 0 of AZD1222 vaccination. The receptors come from an adult in good health.

Note on this clone: Additional DNA sequences in this sample encode the identical CDR3. The chain has TRBV7-9 and TRBJ1-3, with no clear D. Germline CDR1 is SEHNR and CDR2 is FQNEAQ (reference sequence). This CDR3 has 13 amino acids. V shed 1 base and J shed 4 bases, with 5 bases lying between them. The CDR3 sequence: CASSLGSGNTIYF. The CDR3 region has the DNA TGTGCCAGCAGCTTAGGTTCGGGAAACACCATATATTTT.

The CDR3 region is CSVERGGVGYTF. In DNA, the CDR3 is TGCAGCGTTGAGAGAGGGGGGGTCGGCTACACCTTC. The chain links TRBV29-1 to TRBJ1-2, with D tentatively TRBD1 (6 bases). The ends were cut back, 3 bases at V and 8 bases at J, with 13 bases in the middle. The CDR3 totals 12 residues. CDR1 is SQVTM, CDR2 ANQGSEA, per germline.

The chain carries TRBV19 and TRBJ1-1; tentative D call: TRBD1 (5 bases). The CDR3 is 13 amino acids. Per germline, CDR1 LNHDA and CDR2 SQIVND (reference sequence). The V end was cut by 3 bases, the J end by 4 bases, with 9 bases between. CDR3 residues: CASSMTASTEAFF. CDR3 nucleotides: TGTGCCAGTAGTATGACAGCGAGCACTGAAGCTTTCTTT.

This chain uses TRBV18 with TRBJ1-1; TRBD1 matches 9 bases. The V gene's germline CDR1 is KGHSH and CDR2 LQKENI. The V segment lost 3 bases and the J segment 6 bases; nucleotides outside the gene matches: 8. This CDR3 spans 15 amino acids. CDR3 sequence: CASSPSTGGLAEAFF. CDR3 in DNA: TGTGCCAGCTCACCTAGTACAGGGGGCCTCGCTGAAGCTTTCTTT.